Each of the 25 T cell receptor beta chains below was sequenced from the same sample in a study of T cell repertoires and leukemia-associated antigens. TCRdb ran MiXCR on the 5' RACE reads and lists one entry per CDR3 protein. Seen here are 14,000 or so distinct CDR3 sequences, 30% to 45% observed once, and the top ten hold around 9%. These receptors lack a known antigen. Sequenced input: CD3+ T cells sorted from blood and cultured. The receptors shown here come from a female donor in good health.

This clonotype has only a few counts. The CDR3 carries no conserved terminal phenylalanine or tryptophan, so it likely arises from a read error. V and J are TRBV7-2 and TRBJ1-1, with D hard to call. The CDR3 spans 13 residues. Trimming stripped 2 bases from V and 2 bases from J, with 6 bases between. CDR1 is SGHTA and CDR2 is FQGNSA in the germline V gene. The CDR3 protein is CASSLTANTEAFL. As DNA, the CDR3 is TGTGCCAGCAGCTTAACTGCTAACACTGAAGCTTTCCTT.

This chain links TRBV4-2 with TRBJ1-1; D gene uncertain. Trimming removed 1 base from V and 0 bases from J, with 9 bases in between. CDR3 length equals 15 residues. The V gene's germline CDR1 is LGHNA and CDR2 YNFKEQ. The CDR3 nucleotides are TGTGCCAGCAGCCAAGTAAGGACGATGAACACTGAAGCTTTCTTT. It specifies CASSQVRTMNTEAFF.

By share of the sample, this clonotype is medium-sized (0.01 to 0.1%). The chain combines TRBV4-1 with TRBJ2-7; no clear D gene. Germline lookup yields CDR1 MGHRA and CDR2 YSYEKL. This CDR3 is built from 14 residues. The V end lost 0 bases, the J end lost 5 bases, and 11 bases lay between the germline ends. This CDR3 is CASSQDNIHHEQYF. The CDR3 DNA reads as TGCGCCAGCAGCCAAGATAACATTCACCACGAGCAGTACTTC.

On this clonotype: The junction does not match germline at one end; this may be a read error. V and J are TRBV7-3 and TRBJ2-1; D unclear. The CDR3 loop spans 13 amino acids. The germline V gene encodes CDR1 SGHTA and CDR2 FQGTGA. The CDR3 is CASSLMARSEQFF. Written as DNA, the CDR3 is TGTGCCAGTAGCTTAATGGCCCGCTCTGAGCAGTTCTTC.

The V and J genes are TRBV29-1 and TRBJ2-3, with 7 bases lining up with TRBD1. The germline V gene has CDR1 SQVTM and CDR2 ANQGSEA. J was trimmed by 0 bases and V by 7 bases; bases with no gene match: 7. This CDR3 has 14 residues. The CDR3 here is CSARQGSSTDTQYF. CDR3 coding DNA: TGCAGCGCCCGACAGGGCTCTAGCACAGATACGCAGTATTTT.

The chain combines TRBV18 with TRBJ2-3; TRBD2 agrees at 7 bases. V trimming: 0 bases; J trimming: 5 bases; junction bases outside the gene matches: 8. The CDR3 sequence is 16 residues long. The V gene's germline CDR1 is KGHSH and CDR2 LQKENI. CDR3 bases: TGTGCCAGCTCACCACCGCCCGCGGGAGCGATAGATACGCAGTATTTT. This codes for CASSPPPAGAIDTQYF. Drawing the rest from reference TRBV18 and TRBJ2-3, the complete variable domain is NAGVMQNPRHLVRRRGQEARLRCSPMKGHSHVYWYRQLPEEGLKFMVYLQKENIIDESGMPKERFSAEFPKEGPSILRIQQVVRGDSAAYFCASSPPPAGAIDTQYFGPGTRLTVL.

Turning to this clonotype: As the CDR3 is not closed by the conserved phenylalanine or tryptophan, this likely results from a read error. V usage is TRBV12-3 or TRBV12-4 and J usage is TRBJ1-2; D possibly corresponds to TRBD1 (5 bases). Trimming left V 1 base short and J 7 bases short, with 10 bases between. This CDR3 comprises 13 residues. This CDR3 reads CASSLVQGRGYTL. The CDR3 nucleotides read TGTGCCAGCAGTTTAGTCCAGGGCCGTGGCTACACCCTC.

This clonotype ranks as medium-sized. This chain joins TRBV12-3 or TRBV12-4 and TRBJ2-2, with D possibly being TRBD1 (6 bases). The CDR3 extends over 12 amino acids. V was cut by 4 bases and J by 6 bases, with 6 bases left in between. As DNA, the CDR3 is TGTGCCAGCAGTTGGGGGCCCGGGGAGCTGTTTTTT. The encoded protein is CASSWGPGELFF.

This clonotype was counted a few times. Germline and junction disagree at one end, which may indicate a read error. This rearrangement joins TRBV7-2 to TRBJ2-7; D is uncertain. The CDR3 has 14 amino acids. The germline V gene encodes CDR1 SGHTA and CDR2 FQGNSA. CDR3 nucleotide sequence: TGTGCCAGCAGTTTAGGACGGATCGCCTACGAGCAGTACTTC. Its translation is CASSLGRIAYEQYF.

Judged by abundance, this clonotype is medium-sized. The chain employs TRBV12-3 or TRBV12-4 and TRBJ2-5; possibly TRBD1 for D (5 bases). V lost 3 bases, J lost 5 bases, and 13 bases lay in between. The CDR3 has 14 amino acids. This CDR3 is CASSLRQSKETQYF. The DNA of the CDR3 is TGTGCCAGCAGTTTGAGACAGAGCAAGGAGACCCAGTACTTC.

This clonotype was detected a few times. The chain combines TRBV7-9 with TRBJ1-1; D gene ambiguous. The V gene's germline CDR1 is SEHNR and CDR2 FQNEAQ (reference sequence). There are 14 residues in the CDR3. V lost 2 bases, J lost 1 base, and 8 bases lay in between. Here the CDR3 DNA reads TGTGCCAGCAGCTTAAATCTTCAGAACACTGAAGCTTTCTTT. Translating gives CASSLNLQNTEAFF.

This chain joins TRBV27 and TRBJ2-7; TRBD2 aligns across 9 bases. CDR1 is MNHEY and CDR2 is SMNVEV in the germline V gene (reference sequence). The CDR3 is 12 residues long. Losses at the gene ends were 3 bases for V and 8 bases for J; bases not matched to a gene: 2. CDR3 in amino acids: CASSFSSGKQYF. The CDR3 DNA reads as TGTGCCAGCAGTTTCTCTAGCGGGAAGCAGTACTTC.

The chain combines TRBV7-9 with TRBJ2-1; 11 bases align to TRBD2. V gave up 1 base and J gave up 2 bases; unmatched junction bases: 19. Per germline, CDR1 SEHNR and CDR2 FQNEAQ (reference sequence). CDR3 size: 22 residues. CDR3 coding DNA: TGTGCCAGCAGCTTAGACCCTAAGACTAGCGGGAAATCCTCGAGGGCCTACAATGAGCAGTTCTTC. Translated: CASSLDPKTSGKSSRAYNEQFF.

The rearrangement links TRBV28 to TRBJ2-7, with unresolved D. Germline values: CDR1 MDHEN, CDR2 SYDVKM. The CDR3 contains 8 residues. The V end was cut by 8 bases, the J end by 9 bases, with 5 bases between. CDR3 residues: CASRGQYF. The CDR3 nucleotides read TGTGCCAGCCGAGGGCAGTACTTC.

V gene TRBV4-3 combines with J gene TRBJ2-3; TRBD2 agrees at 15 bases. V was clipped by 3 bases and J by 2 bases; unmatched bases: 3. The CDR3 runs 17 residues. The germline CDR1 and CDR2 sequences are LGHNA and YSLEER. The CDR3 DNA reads TGCGCCAGCAGCCACGGACTAGCGGGAGGGCCCACAGATACGCAGTATTTT. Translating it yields CASSHGLAGGPTDTQYF.

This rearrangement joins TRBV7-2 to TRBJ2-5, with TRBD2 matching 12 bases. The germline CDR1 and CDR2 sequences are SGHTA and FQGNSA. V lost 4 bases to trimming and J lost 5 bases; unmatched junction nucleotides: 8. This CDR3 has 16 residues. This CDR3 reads CASSSGTSGWGETQYF. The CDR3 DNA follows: TGTGCCAGCAGCTCCGGGACTAGCGGGTGGGGTGAGACCCAGTACTTC.

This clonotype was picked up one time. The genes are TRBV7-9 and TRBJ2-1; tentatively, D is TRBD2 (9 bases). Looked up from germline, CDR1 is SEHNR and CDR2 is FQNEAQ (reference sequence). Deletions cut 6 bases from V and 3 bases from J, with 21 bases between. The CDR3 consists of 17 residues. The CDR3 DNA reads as TGTGCCAGCAGTTCGGACAGGGCGGGAGGGAGCTACAATGAGCAGTTCTTC. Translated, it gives CASSSDRAGGSYNEQFF.

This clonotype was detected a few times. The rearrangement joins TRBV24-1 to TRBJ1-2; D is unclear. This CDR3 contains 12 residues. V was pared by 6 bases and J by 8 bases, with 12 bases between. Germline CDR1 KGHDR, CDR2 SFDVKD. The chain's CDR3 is CATSFGDGGYTF. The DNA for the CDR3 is TGTGCCACCAGTTTTGGTGACGGAGGCTACACCTTC.

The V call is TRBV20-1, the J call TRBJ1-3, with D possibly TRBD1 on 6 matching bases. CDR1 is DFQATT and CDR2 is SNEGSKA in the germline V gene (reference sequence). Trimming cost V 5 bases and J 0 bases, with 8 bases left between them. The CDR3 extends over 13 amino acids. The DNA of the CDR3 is TGCAGTGCTCGGACAGCCTCTGGAAACACCATATATTTT. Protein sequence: CSARTASGNTIYF.

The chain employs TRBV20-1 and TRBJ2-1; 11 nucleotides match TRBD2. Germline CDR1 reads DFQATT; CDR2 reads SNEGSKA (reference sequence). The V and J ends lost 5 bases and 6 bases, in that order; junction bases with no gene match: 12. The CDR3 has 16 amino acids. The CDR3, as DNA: TGCAGTGCTCAGAGGTCACTAGCGGGAGACATCAATGAGCAGTTCTTC. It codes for CSAQRSLAGDINEQFF.

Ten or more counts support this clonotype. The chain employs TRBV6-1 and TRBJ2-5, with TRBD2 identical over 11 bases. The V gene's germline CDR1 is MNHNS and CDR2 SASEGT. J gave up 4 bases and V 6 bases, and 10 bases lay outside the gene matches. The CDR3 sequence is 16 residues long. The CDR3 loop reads CASSLLAGDSGETQYF. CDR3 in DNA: TGTGCCAGCAGCCTACTAGCGGGAGATTCCGGAGAGACCCAGTACTTC.

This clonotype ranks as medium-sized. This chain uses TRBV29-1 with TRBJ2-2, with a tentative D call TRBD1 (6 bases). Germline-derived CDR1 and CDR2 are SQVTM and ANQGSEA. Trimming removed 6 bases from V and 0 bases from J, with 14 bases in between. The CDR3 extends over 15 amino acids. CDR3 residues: CSVRAGTSNTGELFF. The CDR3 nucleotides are TGCAGCGTAAGAGCCGGGACATCGAACACCGGGGAGCTGTTTTTT.

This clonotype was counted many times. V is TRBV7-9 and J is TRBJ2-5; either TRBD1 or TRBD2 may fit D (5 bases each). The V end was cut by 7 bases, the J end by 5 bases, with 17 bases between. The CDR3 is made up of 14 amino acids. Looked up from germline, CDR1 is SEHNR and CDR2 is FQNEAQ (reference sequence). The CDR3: CASTPSGPGETQYF. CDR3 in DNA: TGTGCCAGCACCCCATCGGGACCCGGGGAGACCCAGTACTTC.

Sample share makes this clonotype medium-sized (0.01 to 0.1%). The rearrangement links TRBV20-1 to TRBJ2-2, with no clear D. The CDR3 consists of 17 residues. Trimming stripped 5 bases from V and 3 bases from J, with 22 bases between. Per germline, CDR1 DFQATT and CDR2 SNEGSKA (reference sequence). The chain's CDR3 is CSALTSADTSDTGELFF. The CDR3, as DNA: TGCAGTGCTTTGACATCTGCAGACACGAGTGACACCGGGGAGCTGTTTTTT.

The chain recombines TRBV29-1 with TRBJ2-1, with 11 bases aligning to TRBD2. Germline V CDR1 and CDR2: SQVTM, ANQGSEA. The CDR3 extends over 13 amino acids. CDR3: CNAGTSGNNEQFF. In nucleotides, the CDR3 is TGCAACGCAGGGACTAGCGGTAACAATGAGCAGTTCTTC.